These 5 T cell receptor beta chains were all obtained from the same sample, sequenced in a study of blood T cells in healthy people across ages. For the second PCR, which ran for about 6 to 11 cycles, a sample-barcoded 5' primer and a J-beta primer mix were used. TCRdb reanalysed the 5' RACE reads using MiXCR and keeps one entry per CDR3 protein. This sample has hundreds of thousands of distinct CDR3 sequences; about 30% occur once, and the top ten carry around a sixth. Sequenced material: blood. Every receptor here comes from an elderly woman in good health.

This clonotype was counted at least ten times. This chain uses TRBV15 with TRBJ2-5, with TRBD2 identical over 9 bases. Germline V lookup: CDR1 LNHNV, CDR2 YYDKDF (reference sequence). V dropped 7 bases and J dropped 0; count of bases not matched to a gene: 12. The CDR3 length is 17 residues. CDR3 region: CATNPGLAVTYQETQYF. The CDR3 coding sequence is TGTGCCACCAACCCGGGACTAGCCGTTACGTACCAAGAGACCCAGTACTTC.

This sequence joins TRBV20-1 and TRBJ2-3, with 7 bases fitting TRBD1. The CDR3 has 15 residues. V gave up 2 bases and J gave up 1 base; unmatched junction bases: 6. CDR1 and CDR2 from the germline V gene are DFQATT and SNEGSKA (reference sequence). CDR3 sequence: CSARPGGEGTDTQYF. The CDR3 coding sequence is TGCAGTGCTAGACCAGGGGGAGAGGGCACAGATACGCAGTATTTT.

This clonotype was counted at least ten times. V is TRBV7-3 and J is TRBJ1-1; D gene unclear. The CDR3 sequence is 13 residues long. In germline, CDR1 is SGHTA, CDR2 FQGTGA. V was trimmed by 3 bases and J by 1 base, leaving 6 bases between them. The CDR3 spells CASSFQWNTEAFF. CDR3 nucleotide sequence: TGTGCCAGCAGCTTCCAGTGGAACACTGAAGCTTTCTTT.

This clonotype was seen at least ten times. This sequence joins TRBV15 and TRBJ1-4; the match to TRBD1 covers 8 bases. The CDR3 loop spans 17 amino acids. The germline V gene encodes CDR1 LNHNV and CDR2 YYDKDF (reference sequence). The J segment lost 8 bases and the V segment lost 9 bases, leaving 20 bases of the junction unmatched. Written as DNA, the CDR3 is TGTGCCACGGCCAATAACCCCCCGACAGGGGCGGGCGAAAAACTGTTTTTT. This codes for CATANNPPTGAGEKLFF.

The CDR3 DNA sequence: TGTGCCTGGAGTATTTACACCTCGGGACCTAATGGCTACACCTTC. Residues: CAWSIYTSGPNGYTF. This sequence joins TRBV30 and TRBJ1-2; a weak D match, TRBD1 (5 bases). Trimming took 2 bases from V and 6 from J, leaving 19 bases between them. CDR1 and CDR2 (germline): GTSNPN, SVGIG (reference sequence). CDR3 length: 15 amino acids. The full variable domain, completed using reference TRBV30 and TRBJ1-2, is SQTIHQWPATLVQPVGSPLSLECTVEGTSNPNLYWYRQAAGRGLQLLFYSVGIGQISSEVPQNLSASRPQDRQFILSSKKLLLSDSGFYLCAWSIYTSGPNGYTFGSGTRLTVV.